This T cell receptor beta chain was captured in a study of blood T cells in healthy people across ages. All donors came from Russia, were Caucasian and healthy, and spanned ages roughly 6 to 95. This clonotype turned up a few times. CDR1 and CDR2 (germline): WSHSY, SAAADI. The CDR3 extends over 13 amino acids. Through a sample-barcoded 5' primer and a J-beta primer mix, a second PCR was run for about 6 to 11 cycles. TCRdb itself ran the 5' RACE reads through MiXCR, one entry per CDR3 protein. This table holds around 700,000 distinct CDR3 sequences, 25% found once. These same records also appear under a second study, on T cells of mothers and their children. That study reports: Sequencing got over 9 million TCR beta CDR3 reads from each mother and approximately 3 million from each child. Related mother-child pairs showed slightly higher but non-significant overlap than unrelated pairs.

The sequencing input was blood. The receptor comes from a boy between 5 and 17 years old in good health. This chain connects TRBV10-2 to TRBJ2-5, with a weak D call TRBD2 (5 bases). The J call may be mistaken, given a closer DNA end match to TRBJ2-7. Here the CDR3 DNA reads TGCGCCAGCAGTGAAGGGAGAGGCTACGAGCAGTACTTC. Translating gives CASSEGRGYEQYF.